The 25 T cell receptor beta chains presented below share a single source sample, sequenced in a study of T cell responses to AZD1222 COVID-19 vaccine. Sequencing used immunoSEQ multiplex PCR; TCRdb keeps in-frame clones, though not all of them. There are fewer than 55,000 clones in the sample; about 83% occur only once, and roughly half lies in the top ten. Sequences were derived from peripheral blood, sampled on day 0 of AZD1222 vaccination. The receptor source for this set is an adult in good health.

This clone was counted between two and nine times. This chain uses TRBV3-1 (or the pseudogene TRBV3-2) with TRBJ2-7; TRBD2 matches 11 bases. The CDR3 spans 14 residues. Germline CDR1 is LGHDT and CDR2 is YNNKEL (reference sequence). Germline trimming cut 4 bases from V and 4 bases from J; bases unmatched to any gene: 3. CDR3 residues: CASSPLAGVYEQYF. In DNA, the CDR3 is TGTGCCAGCAGCCCACTAGCGGGAGTTTACGAGCAGTACTTC.

The rearrangement joins TRBV7-9 to TRBJ2-3; 7 bases map to TRBD1. CDR1 and CDR2 (germline): SEHNR, FQNEAQ (reference sequence). After removal of 3 bases from V and 0 bases from J, the junction contained 3 bases not matched to a gene. The CDR3 is 15 residues long. CDR3 in amino acids: CASSLTGSSTDTQYF. The DNA for the CDR3 is TGTGCCAGCAGCTTGACAGGGTCGAGCACAGATACGCAGTATTTT.

V usage is TRBV25-1 and J usage is TRBJ1-6, with 8 bases identical to TRBD1. In germline, CDR1 is MGHDK, CDR2 SYGVNS. The junction had 9 bases not matched to a gene; V was cut back by 4 bases and J by 10 bases. The CDR3 covers 15 residues. In DNA form, the CDR3 reads TGTGCCAGCAGTGGACCCGGGACAGGTGCCTCACCCCTCCACTTT. Protein: CASSGPGTGASPLHF. The entire variable domain, with the rest obtained from reference TRBV25-1 and TRBJ1-6, is as follows: EADIYQTPRYLVIGTGKKITLECSQTMGHDKMYWYQQDPGMELHLIHYSYGVNSTEKGDLSSESTVSRIRTEHFPLTLESARPSHTSQYLCASSGPGTGASPLHFGNGTRLTVT.

The chain employs TRBV30 and TRBJ1-6; 7 bases align to TRBD1. The J segment lost 7 bases and the V segment lost 4 bases, leaving 4 bases of the junction unmatched. CDR1 GTSNPN and CDR2 SVGIG come from the germline V gene (reference sequence). CDR3 length: 13 residues. The CDR3 is CAWMGQTNSPLHF. CDR3 in DNA: TGTGCCTGGATGGGACAGACAAATTCACCCCTCCACTTT. Together with reference TRBV30 and TRBJ1-6, the CDR3 gives the full variable domain: SQTIHQWPATLVQPVGSPLSLECTVEGTSNPNLYWYRQAAGRGLQLLFYSVGIGQISSEVPQNLSASRPQDRQFILSSKKLLLSDSGFYLCAWMGQTNSPLHFGNGTRLTVT.

The rearrangement links TRBV7-2 to TRBJ1-1; D gene unclear. CDR1 SGHTA and CDR2 FQGNSA come from the germline V gene. The ends were cut back, 2 bases at V and 5 bases at J, with 12 bases in the middle. The CDR3 contains 14 residues. The CDR3 nucleotides are TGTGCCAGCAGCTTATTACGGGAAGGGACTGAAGCTTTCTTT. This sequence encodes CASSLLREGTEAFF.

The chain joins TRBV18 to TRBJ2-1; TRBD2 matches 13 bases. J lost 2 bases, V lost 3 bases, and 1 base had no gene match. The CDR3 loop spans 16 amino acids. Germline-derived CDR1 and CDR2 are KGHSH and LQKENI. DNA of the CDR3: TGTGCCAGCTCACCCGGGACTAGCGGGGCCTACAATGAGCAGTTCTTC. The encoded protein is CASSPGTSGAYNEQFF.

CDR3 DNA sequence: TGTGCCAGCAGTGACTCCCTCGGACTGCAGTTCTTC. Translated: CASSDSLGLQFF. The rearrangement joins TRBV6-4 to TRBJ2-1, with a possible D match to TRBD2 (5 bases). The CDR3 length is 12 residues. From germline, CDR1 is MRHNA and CDR2 SNTAGT. V lost 0 bases, J lost 12 bases, and 9 bases lay in between.

This clone was recorded only once. The rearrangement joins TRBV14 to TRBJ2-2; D uncertain. With 4 bases removed from V and 6 bases from J, the gap between germline ends came to 6 bases. There are 12 residues in the CDR3. Germline CDR1 SGHDN, CDR2 FVKESK. The CDR3 sequence is CASSLGPGELFF. In DNA form, the CDR3 reads TGTGCCAGCAGCCTGGGCCCCGGGGAGCTGTTTTTT.

The rearrangement links TRBV29-1 to TRBJ1-2; unclear D gene. The germline CDR1 and CDR2 sequences are SQVTM and ANQGSEA. Between the trimmed V and J ends, which lost 6 bases and 4 bases, there was a span of 12 bases. This CDR3 is 12 amino acids long. CDR3 in amino acids: CSVENTGYGYTF. CDR3 coding DNA: TGCAGCGTGGAAAACACCGGCTATGGCTACACCTTC.

This sequence joins TRBV7-9 and TRBJ2-1, with D possibly being TRBD1 (6 bases). V lost 8 bases to trimming and J lost 1 base, with 9 bases between them. CDR3 length: 13 amino acids. The V gene's germline CDR1 is SEHNR and CDR2 FQNEAQ (reference sequence). The CDR3 sequence is CASLRGSYNEQFF. The CDR3 nucleotides read TGTGCCAGCCTCAGGGGATCCTACAATGAGCAGTTCTTC.

The chain uses TRBV7-6 and TRBJ2-3, with 7 bases that match TRBD2. Trimming took 5 bases from V and 6 from J; bases not matched to a gene: 8. CDR1 is SGHVS, CDR2 FNYEAQ, per germline. The CDR3 covers 14 residues. CDR3 nucleotide sequence: TGTGCCAGCAGCCCTGGACTAGTTTCCGATACGCAGTATTTT. Its protein product is CASSPGLVSDTQYF.

The chain recombines TRBV19 with TRBJ2-5; 7 positions agree with TRBD1. CDR3 length equals 15 residues. CDR1 and CDR2 (germline): LNHDA, SQIVND (reference sequence). V lost 4 bases, J lost 0 bases, and 5 bases stayed unmatched. The CDR3 loop reads CASSSRQGHQETQYF. DNA for the CDR3: TGTGCCAGTAGTAGTCGACAGGGACACCAAGAGACCCAGTACTTC. The full variable domain, rest sourced from reference TRBV19 and TRBJ2-5, is DGGITQSPKYLFRKEGQNVTLSCEQNLNHDAMYWYRQDPGQGLRLIYYSQIVNDFQKGDIAEGYSVSREKKESFPLTVTSAQKNPTAFYLCASSSRQGHQETQYFGPGTRLLVL.

The chain has TRBV29-1 and TRBJ1-1; D gene ambiguous. The germline CDR1 and CDR2 sequences are SQVTM and ANQGSEA. This CDR3 comprises 15 residues. V was trimmed by 0 bases and J by 0 bases, leaving 11 bases between them. The CDR3 loop is CSVEDRSPLNTEAFF. The DNA of the CDR3 is TGCAGCGTTGAAGATCGGTCCCCATTGAACACTGAAGCTTTCTTT.

The V call is TRBV29-1, the J call TRBJ1-1; no clear D. The ends were cut back, 1 base at V and 5 bases at J, with 11 bases in the middle. CDR1 and CDR2 from the germline V gene are SQVTM and ANQGSEA. This CDR3 spans 13 amino acids. The CDR3 nucleotides read TGCAGCGTTGAAGTCGTCCTAAGAACTGAAGCTTTCTTT. This encodes CSVEVVLRTEAFF.

The V gene is TRBV27, the J gene TRBJ2-7, with 8 bases fitting TRBD1. With V trimmed by 6 bases and J by 3 bases, 25 bases remained unmatched. This CDR3 spans 20 amino acids. CDR1 MNHEY and CDR2 SMNVEV come from the germline V gene (reference sequence). The CDR3 DNA is TGTGCCAGCAGCCCTCGTCTCCCAAGAGGTCGGACAGGGACCGACTACGAGCAGTACTTC. Its translation is CASSPRLPRGRTGTDYEQYF.

The J gene is TRBJ2-1, the V gene TRBV11-2; no clear D gene. Germline CDR1 and CDR2: SGHAT and FQNNGV. CDR3 size: 15 residues. With 5 bases removed from V and 0 bases from J, the gap between germline ends came to 11 bases. The DNA for the CDR3 is TGTGCCAGCAGCCCCCTACGTGGCTCCTACAATGAGCAGTTCTTC. Translation: CASSPLRGSYNEQFF.

The rearrangement links TRBV6-5 to TRBJ2-1; 12 bases line up with TRBD2. CDR1 is MNHEY, CDR2 SVGAGI, per germline. CDR3 length: 16 amino acids. Trimming removed 2 bases from V and 7 bases from J; junction bases left unmatched: 6. The CDR3 nucleotides are TGTGCCAGCAGTTACGGGCTAGCGGGAGGGTGGAATGAGCAGTTCTTC. Its translation is CASSYGLAGGWNEQFF.

In this sample, this clone turned up once. The CDR3: CASSPGGTDTQYF. Here the CDR3 DNA reads TGCGCCAGCAGCCCGGGGGGTACAGATACGCAGTATTTT. The chain links TRBV5-1 to TRBJ2-3; 7 bases fit TRBD2. Germline V gives CDR1 SGHRS, CDR2 YFSETQ. This CDR3 region has 13 residues. The V and J ends lost 4 bases and 3 bases, in that order; junction bases with no gene match: 2.

The gene calls are TRBV5-5 and TRBJ2-7; D is ambiguous. CDR1 SGHKS and CDR2 YYEKEE come from the germline V gene (reference sequence). V lost 4 bases and J lost 1, with 12 bases in between. The CDR3 runs 14 residues. CDR3 sequence reads: CASSTEQRSYEQYF. Written as DNA, the CDR3 is TGTGCCAGCAGCACGGAACAGAGGTCCTACGAGCAGTACTTC.

V gene TRBV3-1 (or the pseudogene TRBV3-2) combines with J gene TRBJ2-7, with 11 bases aligning to TRBD2. V gave up 0 bases and J gave up 3 bases; unmatched junction bases: 7. The CDR3 length is 17 residues. The germline CDR1 and CDR2 sequences are LGHDT and YNNKEL (reference sequence). Here the CDR3 DNA reads TGTGCCAGCAGCCAAGATCTACTAGCGGGAGTGAGCTACGAGCAGTACTTC. Protein: CASSQDLLAGVSYEQYF.

This chain connects TRBV11-2 to TRBJ2-1, with 9 bases that match TRBD2. There are 15 residues in the CDR3. Germline V lookup: CDR1 SGHAT, CDR2 FQNNGV. Trimming at V came to 3 bases and at J to 4 bases, leaving 4 bases not matched to a gene. In nucleotides, the CDR3 is TGTGCCAGCAGCTTTAGCGGGGGCCGTTACAATGAGCAGTTCTTC. As protein: CASSFSGGRYNEQFF.

The chain carries TRBV20-1 and TRBJ1-1; D is possibly TRBD1 (6 bases). Germline V lookup: CDR1 DFQATT, CDR2 SNEGSKA (reference sequence). This CDR3 region has 11 residues. V was trimmed by 6 bases and J by 9 bases, leaving 14 bases between them. CDR3 sequence (DNA): TGCAGTGCAATCCGGACAGATCAAGCTTTCTTT. Residues: CSAIRTDQAFF.

In its sample, this clone was seen a few times. The V call is TRBV10-1, the J call TRBJ1-2; no definite D call. The germline V gene has CDR1 WNHNN and CDR2 SYGVQD (reference sequence). The ends were cut back, 0 bases at V and 8 bases at J, with 16 bases in the middle. CDR3 size: 15 residues. The CDR3 nucleotides read TGCGCCAGCAGTGAGTCGATAGGGAGGGTGGAAGGCTACACCTTC. Amino acids: CASSESIGRVEGYTF.

This clone appeared once. V and J are TRBV3-1 (or the pseudogene TRBV3-2) and TRBJ2-7, with D uncertain. The V gene's germline CDR1 is LGHDT and CDR2 YNNKEL (reference sequence). The CDR3 runs 12 residues. V lost 2 bases and J 6 bases, leaving 8 bases between the germline ends. CDR3 DNA sequence: TGTGCCAGCAGCCAACAGGCCTCCGAGCAGTACTTC. Its translation: CASSQQASEQYF.

This clone was seen only a few times. The genes are TRBV4-1 and TRBJ2-7; 10 bases are shared with TRBD2. The CDR3 extends over 15 amino acids. CDR1 and CDR2 (germline): MGHRA, YSYEKL. The V gene end was trimmed by 1 base and the J gene end by 4 bases; junction bases not matched to a gene: 4. In nucleotides, the CDR3 is TGCGCCAGCAGCCAAGGTTCTAGCGGGGGTTACGAGCAGTACTTC. It translates to CASSQGSSGGYEQYF.